This T cell receptor beta chain came from a study of cytomegalovirus exposure and HLA in healthy donors. Study-wide findings and caveats: Available immune exposure information was restricted to CMV serostatus only.

Comment on this clone: Its antigen is unidentified.

The study ran its PCR with 60 Vbeta and 13 Jbeta primers. Sequencing was performed with immunoSEQ multiplex PCR; in TCRdb, only in-frame clones are kept and a portion is missing. The sample contains about 130,000 clones, roughly 75% of which appear only once. Trimming removed 0 bases from V and 0 bases from J; junction bases left unmatched: 5. The CDR3 runs 17 residues. The germline V gene has CDR1 SGHRS and CDR2 YFSETQ. Sequencing was performed on PBMCs. The J gene is TRBJ2-7, the V gene TRBV5-1, with 11 bases fitting TRBD2. The source is a man aged 25 to 45 in good health and CMV-seropositive. The CDR3 reads CASSLALAGGTSYEQYF. The CDR3 bases are TGCGCCAGCAGCTTGGCTCTAGCGGGAGGCACCTCCTACGAGCAGTACTTC.